This T cell receptor beta chain comes out of a study of blood T cell repertoires in COVID-19 (dated by TCRdb to the early 2020s). Background for the entire study: Samples covering the acute and convalescent phases of COVID-19 were provided by collaborators in the United States, Italy and Spain. Samples came from the ongoing ImmuneRACE study (first 160 participants) plus 1,254 subjects from 6 global collaborators. HLA class I and class II types, where available, came from metadata supplied by the sample provider rather than from assay-based typing. Deeply sampled blood TCRbeta repertoires from subjects exposed to, actively infected with, or recovered from COVID-19 were included in the dataset. The sample metadata nearly always contained a de-identified subject ID, COVID-19 status, age in years and sex. A freely available public database, intended as a resource for researchers studying the immune response to SARS-CoV-2, is where the repertoires were released. The prospective study material was composed of cDNA or gDNA derived from T cells, B-cell-depleted T cells, or PBMCs.

Whole blood was collected in K2EDTA tubes by collaborating institutions according to the institutions' own protocols. For TCRbeta analysis, collaborator samples were shipped as frozen whole blood, as isolated PBMCs, or as DNA extracted from either sample type. The CDR3 sequence holds 13 residues, the cysteine and phenylalanine included. The kept DNA is CDR3 alone, 39 bases in frame from the first base. Taken from the germline V gene (reference sequence), the CDR1 and CDR2 loops are GTSNPN and SVGIG. V and J lose 2 bases and 4 bases, and a span of 8 bases separates them. TCRbeta CDR3 regions were amplified from genomic DNA using the immunoSEQ Assay, a bias-controlled multiplex PCR. Turning to the authors' computational methods: Within the assay, amplification of reference gene primers was used to estimate how many nucleated cells each sample contained. Sequence reads were collapsed and filtered to measure the absolute abundance of every unique TCRbeta CDR3 rearrangement. For each sample, productive Simpson clonality was calculated as the square root of Simpson's diversity index over productive rearrangements. TCRdb obtained this table from immuneACCESS and retained in-frame rearrangements with V and J assigned. These tables miss some clones; where compared with another copy, unresolved V genes account for less than half of the shortfall, and the remainder is unexplained. The V and J calls and clone size were taken over from that table, and D and trimming were inferred from the DNA. The sample contains over 150,000 clones, 80% to 90% of them found a single time. Under 9.5% of the sample comes from the top ten.

Overall results and qualifications from the work: The amount of clinical and demographic metadata varied by source and participant and was provided uncurated.

This clone was seen only once. There is no known antigen for this receptor. Per-base quality was not reported, and no clone a single base away is much larger than it. The chain uses TRBV30 and TRBJ2-2, with TRBD1 tentatively as D gene (5 bases match). Source material: peripheral blood. The receptor's source is a man in his fifties or sixties with active or convalescent COVID-19. DNA sequence: TGTGCCTGGAGTCTGACAGTCACCGGGGAGCTGTTTTTT. This codes for CAWSLTVTGELFF.